A single sample gave rise to the 2 T cell receptor beta chains below, sequenced in a study of T-cell reconstitution after alpha-beta-depleted transplantation in children. For TCRbeta, the library was prepared with unique molecular identifiers. TCRdb re-called the PCR reads with MiXCR, one entry per CDR3 protein. The sample holds approximately 400,000 distinct CDR3 sequences, about a tenth seen once. This specimen was PBMCs from the stem cell graft donor, taken from the stem cell graft. All receptors come from a human donor who donated a stem cell graft to a child with acute myeloid leukemia.

The rearrangement links TRBV20-1 to TRBJ2-1; TRBD2 might be the D (5 bases). The V gene's germline CDR1 is DFQATT and CDR2 SNEGSKA (reference sequence). V lost 5 bases, J lost 8 bases, and 13 bases lay in between. The CDR3 covers 12 residues. CDR3 amino acids: CSARTSTYEQFF. CDR3 nucleotides: TGCAGTGCTCGGACTTCTACGTATGAGCAGTTCTTC.

This clonotype was counted many times. V is TRBV5-6 and J is TRBJ2-1, with 14 bases fitting TRBD2. Germline CDR1 SGHDT, CDR2 YYEEEE. V lost 4 bases, J lost 2 bases, and 14 bases stayed unmatched. CDR3 length: 20 residues. CDR3 coding DNA: TGTGCCAGCAGCCCTCTGGGACTAGCGGGAGTGTTGGAGGCCTACAATGAGCAGTTCTTC. Protein: CASSPLGLAGVLEAYNEQFF.